One and the same sample provided the 10 T cell receptor beta chains below, sequenced in a study of metastatic and nonmetastatic thyroid tumors. MiXCR reprocessed the PCR reads for TCRdb. Among about 38,000 clones listed, 25% to 30% were seen once. Patients had received no treatment of any kind before thyroid surgery. Sample: blood. The source of these receptors is a female donor with papillary thyroid cancer or a benign thyroid nodule (not recorded which). Some clones in this sample may be carry-over from other donors' samples.

This chain links TRBV11-3 with TRBJ1-6; D is unclear. This CDR3 contains 12 residues. The V gene lost 1 base and the J gene lost 10 bases, with 5 bases spanning the gap. Germline CDR1 and CDR2: SGHNT and YENEEA. The DNA for the CDR3 is TGTGCCAGCAGCTTAGGGGCCTCACCCCTCCACTTT. Translated, it gives CASSLGASPLHF.

This clone was seen a handful of times. V and J are TRBV4-1 and TRBJ2-7; D not certain. This CDR3 region has 15 residues. V was pared by 0 bases and J by 0 bases, with 9 bases between. Germline V gene data show CDR1 as MGHRA and CDR2 as YSYEKL. CDR3 coding DNA: TGCGCCAGCAGCCAAGATATATTGCGCTCCTACGAGCAGTACTTC. The encoded protein is CASSQDILRSYEQYF.

This clone was counted many times. With a much larger clone just one base away, this may be a read error. This CDR3 is also generated by other DNA sequences in the sample. The chain is built from TRBV2 and TRBJ2-5, with 10 bases fitting TRBD2. CDR3 length equals 15 residues. The J segment lost 5 bases and the V segment lost 1 base, leaving 4 bases of the junction unmatched. Germline V CDR1 and CDR2: SNHLY, FYNNEI. This chain's CDR3 is CASSEGAGGGETQYF. The CDR3 DNA reads TGTGCCAGCAGTGAAGGAGCGGGGGGGGGTGAGACCCAGTACTTC.

This clone was counted between two and nine times. This chain uses TRBV6-5 with TRBJ2-7, with 7 nucleotides matching TRBD2. This CDR3 has 15 amino acids. The trim removed 8 bases at V and 3 bases at J, leaving 13 bases unmatched. CDR1 and CDR2 (germline): MNHEY, SVGAGI. The chain's CDR3 is CASGLLGGSLYEQYF. DNA of the CDR3: TGTGCCAGCGGTTTGCTGGGGGGGAGTCTCTACGAGCAGTACTTC.

By sample fraction, this clone is medium-sized. The rearrangement joins TRBV6-1 to TRBJ2-3; tentative D call: TRBD2 (6 bases). The CDR3 contains 16 residues. CDR1 and CDR2 (germline): MNHNS, SASEGT. The V gene lost 5 bases and the J gene lost 2 bases, with 17 bases spanning the gap. The DNA of the CDR3 is TGTGCCAGCAGTATTCAGCTAGCGCCTCCCACAGATACGCAGTATTTT. It translates to CASSIQLAPPTDTQYF.

This clone is termed medium-sized (0.01 to 0.1%). The chain has TRBV6-5 and TRBJ2-2, with TRBD1 matching 7 bases. The CDR3 loop spans 16 amino acids. Germline CDR1 MNHEY, CDR2 SVGAGI. Trimming at V came to 0 bases and at J to 5 bases, leaving 6 bases not matched to a gene. Written as DNA, the CDR3 is TGTGCCAGCAGTTACTCGGGACAGCGACGTACCGGGGAGCTGTTTTTT. Protein sequence: CASSYSGQRRTGELFF.

This clone was seen at least ten times. The chain has TRBV11-2 and TRBJ2-5, with D hard to call. The CDR3 is 16 residues long. V lost 2 bases and J 0 bases, leaving 13 bases between the germline ends. Germline CDR1 and CDR2: SGHAT and FQNNGV. CDR3 sequence reads: CASSLYSVRDQETQYF. In nucleotides, the CDR3 is TGTGCCAGCAGCTTATACTCAGTACGGGACCAAGAGACCCAGTACTTC.

The chain recombines TRBV9 with TRBJ1-2, with D uncertain. This CDR3 comprises 15 residues. The germline V gene encodes CDR1 SGDLS and CDR2 YYNGEE. Deletions cut 4 bases from V and 0 bases from J, with 13 bases between. The chain's CDR3 is CASSLGGASNYGYTF. For the CDR3, the DNA is TGTGCCAGCAGCTTAGGCGGCGCTTCTAACTATGGCTACACCTTC.

Regarding this clone: This sequence may be a read error, since a much larger clone differs from it by one base. V and J are TRBV3-1 and TRBJ2-1, with 7 bases that match TRBD2. Germline V CDR1 and CDR2: LGHDT, YNNKEL (reference sequence). This CDR3 spans 17 amino acids. V was clipped by 0 bases and J by 6 bases; unmatched bases: 11. The CDR3 sequence: CASSQEYGSGMFNEQFF. In DNA, the CDR3 is TGTGCCAGCAGCCAAGAGTATGGCAGCGGGATGTTCAATGAGCAGTTCTTC.

This clone was recorded many times. The V and J genes are TRBV2 and TRBJ2-1; TRBD2 matches 9 bases. Per germline, CDR1 SNHLY and CDR2 FYNNEI. V dropped 8 bases and J dropped 3; count of bases not matched to a gene: 8. This CDR3 is 15 amino acids long. This CDR3 reads CASRKTSGIYNEQFF. In DNA form, the CDR3 reads TGTGCCAGCCGCAAGACTAGCGGAATCTACAATGAGCAGTTCTTC. The whole variable domain, filled in from reference TRBV2 and TRBJ2-1, reads EPEVTQTPSHQVTQMGQEVILRCVPISNHLYFYWYRQILGQKVEFLVSFYNNEISEKSEIFDDQFSVERPDGSNFTLKIRSTKLEDSAMYFCASRKTSGIYNEQFFGPGTRLTVL.